This TCR beta chain was recovered during a study of shared clonotypes between healthy human individuals. Study background: The cohort had two women and a few men, ages 18 to 49. General study findings and limits: The diversity represented, both genetic and in exposure history, was limited by few donors. A reduction in generation probabilities was seen for non-shared clonotypes relative to those shared by all four donors. Estimated richness values were generally larger in naive subsets than in memory subsets.

On this clone itself: Its specificity is unknown.

Generated by immunoSEQ multiplex PCR, the TCRdb table keeps only in-frame clones and is missing some. This table has hundreds of thousands of clones, around 95% appearing once. CD8 cells classed as naive were CD45RO-negative and positively selected for CCR7, excluding terminally differentiated effector memory CD45RA+ cells. This TCR came from a woman between 25 and 40 years old in good health. Sequenced sample: naive CD8+ T cells sorted from blood.

CDR3 protein: CASSSPGQGIYEQYF. The CDR3 DNA sequence: TGTGCCAGCAGTTCCCCGGGACAGGGGATCTACGAGCAGTACTTC. The V gene is TRBV6-6, the J gene TRBJ2-7; 10 bases are shared with TRBD1. Germline values: CDR1 MNHNY, CDR2 SVGAGI (reference sequence). V trimming: 4 bases; J trimming: 3 bases; junction bases outside the gene matches: 6. The CDR3 runs 15 residues.